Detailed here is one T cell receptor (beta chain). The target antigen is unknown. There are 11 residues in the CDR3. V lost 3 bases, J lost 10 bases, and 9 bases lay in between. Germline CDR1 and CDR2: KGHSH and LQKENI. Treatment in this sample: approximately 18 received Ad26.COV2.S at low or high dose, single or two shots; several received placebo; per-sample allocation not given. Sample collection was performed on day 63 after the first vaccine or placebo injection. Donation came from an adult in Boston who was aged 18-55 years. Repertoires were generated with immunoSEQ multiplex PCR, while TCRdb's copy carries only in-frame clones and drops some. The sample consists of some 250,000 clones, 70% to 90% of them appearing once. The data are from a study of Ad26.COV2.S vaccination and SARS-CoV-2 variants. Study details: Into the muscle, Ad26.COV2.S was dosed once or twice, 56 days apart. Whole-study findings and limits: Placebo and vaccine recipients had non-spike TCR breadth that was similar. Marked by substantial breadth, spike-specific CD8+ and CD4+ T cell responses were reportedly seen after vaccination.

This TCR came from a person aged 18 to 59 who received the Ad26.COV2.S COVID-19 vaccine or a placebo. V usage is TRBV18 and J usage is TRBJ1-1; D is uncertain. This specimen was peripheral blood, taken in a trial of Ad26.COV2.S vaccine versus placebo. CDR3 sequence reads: CASSPIFGAFF. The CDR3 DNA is TGTGCCAGCTCACCGATATTCGGAGCTTTCTTT.